Sequencing of this T cell receptor (beta chain) was carried out in a study of blood T cell repertoires in COVID-19. About the study: Samples of COVID-19 (acute and convalescent) were obtained from the United States, Italy and Spain. PBMCs, B-cell-depleted T cells, or T cells were the source of the cDNA or gDNA that made up the material.

The V and J ends lost 6 bases and 0 bases respectively, with 13 bases between them. The germline CDR1 and CDR2 sequences are MNHEY and SVGAGI. This CDR3 spans 15 amino acids. Sequencing used immunoSEQ multiplex PCR; TCRdb keeps in-frame clones, though not all of them. The repertoire includes approximately 130,000 clones, more than 70% of them detected once, and approximately 4% sits in the top ten. This chain links TRBV6-5 with TRBJ2-3; TRBD2 might be the D (5 bases). The material sequenced was peripheral blood. The TCR sequence derives from a human donor in a cohort sampled during active COVID-19. CDR3 sequence: CASSDEGGSTDTQYF. CDR3 bases: TGTGCCAGCAGCGACGAGGGCGGTAGCACAGATACGCAGTATTTT.